Each of the 30 T cell receptor beta chains below was sequenced from the same sample in a study of Graves' ophthalmopathy and Graves' hyperthyroidism. RNA transcripts served as template for amplifying TCR beta CDR3 sequences. RT-PCR was first run with HTBI primers, then multiplex PCR in a second round. TCRdb reanalysed the multiplex PCR reads using MiXCR and keeps one entry per CDR3 protein. The sample holds roughly 160,000 distinct CDR3 sequences, under 40% seen once. The sample taken for sequencing was peripheral blood. The receptors stem from a woman aged 40 to 50 with Graves' ophthalmopathy.

This clonotype occurred many times. The chain couples TRBV28 to TRBJ2-7, with a possible D match to TRBD1 (6 bases). Between the trimmed V and J ends, which lost 6 bases and 2 bases, there was a span of 14 bases. The CDR3 is 14 amino acids. Germline V gives CDR1 MDHEN, CDR2 SYDVKM. CDR3 loop: CASRRDRPPYEQYF. DNA of the CDR3: TGTGCCAGCAGGCGTGACAGGCCACCCTACGAGCAGTACTTC.

The V and J genes are TRBV20-1 and TRBJ2-5; D might be TRBD1 (6 bases). Deletions cut 6 bases from V and 5 bases from J, with 16 bases between. The CDR3 consists of 13 residues. Germline values: CDR1 DFQATT, CDR2 SNEGSKA (reference sequence). The CDR3 sequence: CSAGEGQGETQYF. CDR3 in DNA: TGCAGTGCGGGAGAGGGCCAGGGGGAGACCCAGTACTTC.

This clonotype has ten or more counts. This chain joins TRBV29-1 and TRBJ2-5; 7 bases agree with TRBD2. In germline, CDR1 is SQVTM, CDR2 ANQGSEA. V dropped 8 bases and J dropped 5; count of bases not matched to a gene: 14. The CDR3 length is 14 residues. This chain's CDR3 is CSSSESGGSETQYF. CDR3 nucleotide sequence: TGCAGCTCCTCCGAATCCGGCGGGAGTGAGACCCAGTACTTC.

At least ten counts were recorded for this clonotype. This sequence joins TRBV6-5 and TRBJ2-7; a weak D match, TRBD2 (5 bases). The CDR3 loop spans 11 amino acids. Between the trimmed V and J ends, which lost 4 bases and 6 bases, there was a span of 7 bases. CDR1 and CDR2 (germline): MNHEY, SVGAGI. CDR3 loop: CASSSLGEQYF. Here the CDR3 DNA reads TGTGCCAGCAGTTCACTAGGCGAGCAGTACTTC.

At least ten counts were recorded for this clonotype. The V and J genes are TRBV20-1 and TRBJ1-5, with 7 bases identical to TRBD1. Unmatched junction bases numbered 7, after V lost 6 bases and J lost 2 bases. The CDR3 runs to 14 residues. In germline, CDR1 is DFQATT, CDR2 SNEGSKA (reference sequence). The CDR3 DNA is TGCAGTGCCCTGGACAGGATTGGCAATCAGCCCCAGCATTTT. Amino acid sequence: CSALDRIGNQPQHF.

The chain employs TRBV29-1 and TRBJ2-5, with a tentative D call TRBD1 (6 bases). Looked up from germline, CDR1 is SQVTM and CDR2 is ANQGSEA. V lost 1 base to trimming and J lost 4 bases, with 16 bases between them. The CDR3 runs 15 residues. The CDR3 region is CSVEGQQGFAETQYF. The CDR3 DNA follows: TGCAGCGTTGAAGGGCAACAGGGATTTGCAGAGACCCAGTACTTC.

This chain joins TRBV5-6 and TRBJ2-5, with 7 bases lining up with TRBD2. CDR3 length: 15 residues. V lost 3 bases and J lost 2; bases outside the gene matches: 7. CDR1 is SGHDT and CDR2 is YYEEEE in the germline V gene. The CDR3 DNA reads TGTGCCAGCAGCTCCCAGGGAGCGGGACAAGAGACCCAGTACTTC. It specifies CASSSQGAGQETQYF.

The chain uses TRBV10-3 and TRBJ2-2; the match to TRBD2 covers 9 bases. CDR1 and CDR2 (germline): ENHRY, SYGVKD. This CDR3 region has 14 residues. J gave up 4 bases and V 6 bases, and 3 bases lay outside the gene matches. The CDR3 nucleotides read TGTGCCATCAGCCTAGCGGGGACCACCGGGGAGCTGTTTTTT. As protein: CAISLAGTTGELFF.

This clonotype was seen just once. The CDR3 region is CASSLEGVWNTEAFF. In DNA form, the CDR3 reads TGTGCCAGCAGCTTAGAGGGAGTTTGGAACACTGAAGCTTTCTTT. The gene calls are TRBV7-6 and TRBJ1-1, with D hard to call. CDR1 SGHVS and CDR2 FNYEAQ come from the germline V gene. The V end lost 1 base, the J end lost 1 base, and 10 bases lay between the germline ends. The CDR3 is 15 amino acids.

This clonotype was detected a few times. The chain uses TRBV12-3 or TRBV12-4 and TRBJ2-5; 10 positions agree with TRBD1. The CDR3 length is 13 residues. V gave up 4 bases and J gave up 10 bases; unmatched junction bases: 6. Here the CDR3 reads CASSSPGQGGQYF. CDR3 sequence (DNA): TGTGCCAGCAGTTCCCCCGGACAGGGGGGCCAGTACTTC.

This clonotype was seen repeatedly, ten times or more. The chain has TRBV6-2 or TRBV6-3 and TRBJ1-1, with 8 nucleotides matching TRBD1. The CDR3 has 13 residues. Germline CDR1 MNHEY, CDR2 SVGEGT. V shed 6 bases, J shed 4 bases, and the junction held 4 bases outside the gene matches. CDR3 nucleotides: TGTGCCAGCAGCCGGACAGGGTTCACTGAAGCTTTCTTT. Translated: CASSRTGFTEAFF.

The chain is built from TRBV12-3 or TRBV12-4 and TRBJ2-7; TRBD2 is a possible D gene (5 bases). The CDR3 runs 13 residues. V gave up 8 bases and J gave up 2 bases, with 13 bases separating them. The CDR3 reads CASRTSPTYEQYF. The DNA of the CDR3 is TGTGCCAGCCGGACTTCCCCTACCTACGAGCAGTACTTC.

This clonotype was counted ten times or more. This chain uses TRBV27 with TRBJ2-5; TRBD2 agrees at 11 bases. The V gene end was trimmed by 5 bases and the J gene end by 4 bases; junction bases not matched to a gene: 6. The CDR3 extends over 15 amino acids. Germline V CDR1 and CDR2: MNHEY, SMNVEV (reference sequence). CDR3 sequence reads: CASSLSGRARETQYF. In DNA form, the CDR3 reads TGTGCCAGCAGTCTTAGCGGGAGGGCCCGAGAGACCCAGTACTTC.

This clonotype was observed many times. The V gene is TRBV12-3 or TRBV12-4, the J gene TRBJ2-5, with D maybe TRBD1 (7 bases). V lost 6 bases, J lost 7 bases, and 21 bases lay in between. The length of the CDR3 is 15 residues. The CDR3 spells CASSPTRGELRTQYF. The DNA for the CDR3 is TGTGCCAGCAGCCCGACCAGGGGGGAATTGAGGACCCAGTACTTC.

This clonotype occurred many times. The chain combines TRBV6-5 with TRBJ2-7, with 8 bases fitting TRBD2. This CDR3 region has 16 residues. The trim removed 0 bases at V and 5 bases at J, leaving 9 bases unmatched. Germline V gives CDR1 MNHEY, CDR2 SVGAGI. CDR3 sequence reads: CASSYSLSGRVHEQYF. CDR3 DNA sequence: TGTGCCAGCAGTTACTCCCTAAGCGGGAGAGTCCACGAGCAGTACTTC.

This clonotype was recorded at least ten times. The CDR3 sequence: CASSHQTSGEETQYF. The CDR3 coding sequence is TGTGCCAGCAGTCACCAGACTAGCGGAGAAGAGACCCAGTACTTC. This chain joins TRBV6-5 and TRBJ2-5; 9 nucleotides match TRBD2. This CDR3 has 15 amino acids. Germline loops: CDR1 MNHEY, CDR2 SVGAGI. Trimming took 5 bases from V and 3 from J; bases not matched to a gene: 7.

The V gene is TRBV7-8, the J gene TRBJ2-7, with unresolved D. Trimming removed 5 bases from V and 5 bases from J, with 19 bases in between. The CDR3 totals 15 residues. Germline values: CDR1 SGHVS, CDR2 FQNEAQ. This chain's CDR3 is CASSPRAVYKDEQYF. The CDR3 nucleotides are TGTGCCAGCAGCCCACGGGCCGTCTACAAGGACGAGCAGTACTTC.

This clonotype has ten or more counts. V usage is TRBV12-5 and J usage is TRBJ1-5; 9 bases fit TRBD1. CDR1 and CDR2 (germline): LGHNT, FRNRAP. The CDR3 contains 15 residues. V was pared by 6 bases and J by 3 bases, with 6 bases of the junction left unmatched. The CDR3 loop reads CASGAGQGANQPQHF. The CDR3 nucleotides read TGTGCTAGTGGGGCGGGACAGGGTGCCAATCAGCCCCAGCATTTT. Full variable domain (missing parts from reference TRBV12-5 and TRBJ1-5): DARVTQTPRHKVTEMGQEVTMRCQPILGHNTVFWYRQTMMQGLELLAYFRNRAPLDDSGMPKDRFSAEMPDATLATLKIQPSEPRDSAVYFCASGAGQGANQPQHFGDGTRLSIL.

This clonotype was counted many times. The chain has TRBV4-3 and TRBJ2-2; 11 bases are shared with TRBD1. Germline V gene data show CDR1 as LGHNA and CDR2 as YSLEER. J gave up 0 bases and V 1 base, and 4 bases lay outside the gene matches. This CDR3 has 18 residues. The CDR3 is CASSQVRTGGANTGELFF. Written as DNA, the CDR3 is TGCGCCAGCAGCCAAGTAAGGACAGGGGGCGCGAACACCGGGGAGCTGTTTTTT.

The chain joins TRBV24-1 to TRBJ2-5; D is uncertain. Deletions cut 9 bases from V and 5 bases from J, with 21 bases between. The CDR3 spans 15 residues. The germline CDR1 and CDR2 sequences are KGHDR and SFDVKD. The CDR3 region has the DNA TGTGCCACCGGCCTGTACGCTACTCACGGGGAGACCCAGTACTTC. This codes for CATGLYATHGETQYF.

V is TRBV6-2 or TRBV6-3 and J is TRBJ1-3; no reliable D call. Trimming took off 5 bases at V and 4 bases at J, with 18 bases between the two ends. Germline V CDR1 and CDR2: MNHEY, SVGEGT. The CDR3 has 16 residues. The CDR3 here is CASSLSIVFSGNTIYF. CDR3 in DNA: TGTGCCAGCAGTCTTTCGATCGTTTTCTCCGGAAACACCATATATTTT.

At least ten counts were recorded for this clonotype. CDR3 amino acids: CASSPVPLEGYTF. Written as DNA, the CDR3 is TGTGCCAGCAGCCCCGTCCCACTCGAAGGCTACACCTTC. The gene calls are TRBV7-9 and TRBJ1-2; D remains ambiguous. The germline CDR1 and CDR2 sequences are SEHNR and FQNEAQ (reference sequence). Trimming took 5 bases from V and 8 from J, leaving 15 bases between them. The CDR3 runs to 13 residues.

The chain is built from TRBV24-1 and TRBJ2-7, with TRBD2 identical over 11 bases. The germline CDR1 and CDR2 sequences are KGHDR and SFDVKD. This CDR3 is 16 amino acids long. V was pared by 4 bases and J by 6 bases, with 10 bases of the junction left unmatched. The CDR3 coding sequence is TGTGCCACCAGTGACCGGGATCTAGCGGGAGGAGGCGAGCAGTACTTC. Its translation: CATSDRDLAGGGEQYF.

This chain connects TRBV12-3 or TRBV12-4 to TRBJ1-2, with D possibly TRBD1 on 6 matching bases. The CDR3 contains 13 residues. The V end lost 5 bases, the J end lost 3 bases, and 10 bases lay between the germline ends. CDR3 nucleotides: TGTGCCAGCAGTCGACAGGCCGACTATGGCTACACCTTC. Protein: CASSRQADYGYTF.

This clonotype was detected a few times. The rearrangement links TRBV6-1 to TRBJ1-5; weak D call: TRBD1 (5 bases). Trimming cost V 9 bases and J 4 bases, with 13 bases left between them. This CDR3 contains 13 residues. Germline values: CDR1 MNHNS, CDR2 SASEGT. The CDR3 coding sequence is TGTGCCAGTTCCTTTTGGGGGAATCAGCCCCAGCATTTT. Protein sequence: CASSFWGNQPQHF.

The V gene is TRBV2, the J gene TRBJ1-2, with a weak D call TRBD1 (6 bases). Trimming stripped 8 bases from V and 6 bases from J, with 19 bases between. There are 14 residues in the CDR3. Germline CDR1 SNHLY, CDR2 FYNNEI. The CDR3 DNA reads TGTGCCAGCGTAAGATTGTGGGGGGCTGATGGCTACACCTTC. Translated: CASVRLWGADGYTF.

This clonotype was recorded many times. V and J are TRBV28 and TRBJ1-2; 9 bases fit TRBD1. The CDR3 extends over 15 amino acids. CDR1 and CDR2 (germline): MDHEN, SYDVKM. V lost 6 bases, J lost 4 bases, and 9 bases stayed unmatched. CDR3 protein: CASRPRDRVSYGYTF. The CDR3 DNA reads as TGTGCCAGCAGGCCCCGGGACAGGGTATCCTATGGCTACACCTTC.

The chain carries TRBV2 and TRBJ1-6; D uncertain. The CDR3 is made up of 14 amino acids. Germline CDR1 and CDR2: SNHLY and FYNNEI. Trimming removed 1 base at V and 9 bases at J, with 10 bases between. The CDR3 sequence is CASSEGEVRSPLHF. CDR3 nucleotide sequence: TGTGCCAGCAGTGAAGGAGAAGTTCGTTCACCCCTCCACTTT.

This chain uses TRBV6-1 with TRBJ1-2; 8 bases are shared with TRBD1. Germline-derived CDR1 and CDR2 are MNHNS and SASEGT. Trimming at V came to 8 bases and at J to 5 bases, leaving 13 bases not matched to a gene. This CDR3 spans 15 amino acids. CDR3 in amino acids: CASSVFRQGAYGYTF. Written as DNA, the CDR3 is TGTGCCAGCTCCGTATTTAGGCAGGGGGCATATGGCTACACCTTC.

The V call is TRBV12-3 or TRBV12-4, the J call TRBJ2-7; TRBD1 agrees at 9 bases. The junction had 8 bases not matched to a gene; V was cut back by 2 bases and J by 6 bases. The CDR3 is 15 residues long. CDR3 protein: CASSLRRDRASEQYF. As DNA, the CDR3 is TGTGCCAGCAGTTTACGCCGGGACAGGGCGTCCGAGCAGTACTTC.